A single sample gave rise to the 6 T cell receptor beta chains below, sequenced in a study of cytomegalovirus exposure and HLA in healthy donors. Primers: 60 Vbeta forward and 13 Jbeta reverse. Method: immunoSEQ multiplex PCR; TCRdb's copy keeps in-frame clones and lacks some. Among fewer than 250,000 clones listed, 75% were seen once. The sequenced sample was PBMCs. The receptors here all came from a woman aged 25 to 39 in good health and CMV-seronegative.

In this sample, this clone turned up a few times. This chain connects TRBV10-3 to TRBJ1-3, with a tentative D call TRBD1 (5 bases). V gave up 11 bases and J gave up 3 bases, with 11 bases separating them. The CDR3 has 12 amino acids. The germline gives CDR1 ENHRY, CDR2 SYGVKD. CDR3 coding DNA: TGTGCCGGGGGAGGGAATGGAAACACCATATATTTT. The encoded protein is CAGGGNGNTIYF.

CDR3 sequence: CASSRQGAGTEAFF. CDR3 DNA: TGTGCCAGCAGTCGACAGGGGGCGGGGACTGAAGCTTTCTTT. This rearrangement joins TRBV6-6 to TRBJ1-1, with 10 positions matching TRBD1. V lost 5 bases to trimming and J lost 5 bases; unmatched junction nucleotides: 5. Germline V gene sequence: CDR1 MNHNY, CDR2 SVGAGI (reference sequence). The CDR3 sequence is 14 residues long.

The chain is built from TRBV7-9 and TRBJ1-1; D is unclear. The V gene lost 2 bases and the J gene lost 9 bases, with 7 bases spanning the gap. Germline loops: CDR1 SEHNR, CDR2 FQNEAQ (reference sequence). The CDR3 covers 11 residues. The DNA for the CDR3 is TGTGCCAGCAGCTTATACAGCCAAGCTTTCTTT. It specifies CASSLYSQAFF.

The genes are TRBV13 and TRBJ2-1; 8 nucleotides line up with TRBD2. Germline trimming cut 5 bases from V and 4 bases from J; bases unmatched to any gene: 10. Germline values: CDR1 PRHDT, CDR2 FYEKMQ (reference sequence). The length of the CDR3 is 16 residues. The CDR3 nucleotides read TGTGCCAGCAGCCTCCCGGGCGGGAGGTCATACAATGAGCAGTTCTTC. Translating gives CASSLPGGRSYNEQFF. The full variable domain, in which reference TRBV13 and TRBJ2-1 provide the parts outside the CDR3, is AAGVIQSPRHLIKEKRETATLKCYPIPRHDTVYWYQQGPGQDPQFLISFYEKMQSDKGSIPDRFSAQQFSDYHSELNMSSLELGDSALYFCASSLPGGRSYNEQFFGPGTRLTVL.

The chain joins TRBV7-8 to TRBJ2-3; D might be TRBD2 (6 bases). The length of the CDR3 is 15 residues. The V end lost 3 bases, the J end lost 4 bases, and 14 bases lay between the germline ends. The germline CDR1 and CDR2 sequences are SGHVS and FQNEAQ. This chain's CDR3 is CASSFGRGVADTQYF. CDR3 bases: TGTGCCAGCAGCTTTGGGCGGGGCGTCGCAGATACGCAGTATTTT.

The V call is TRBV6-5, the J call TRBJ1-2; D call uncertain. The CDR3 contains 14 residues. The V gene lost 6 bases and the J gene lost 1 base, with 12 bases spanning the gap. CDR1 and CDR2 (germline): MNHEY, SVGAGI. For the CDR3, the DNA is TGTGCCAGCAGCCCCACGGGAAGTAACTATGGCTACACCTTC. Translating gives CASSPTGSNYGYTF.